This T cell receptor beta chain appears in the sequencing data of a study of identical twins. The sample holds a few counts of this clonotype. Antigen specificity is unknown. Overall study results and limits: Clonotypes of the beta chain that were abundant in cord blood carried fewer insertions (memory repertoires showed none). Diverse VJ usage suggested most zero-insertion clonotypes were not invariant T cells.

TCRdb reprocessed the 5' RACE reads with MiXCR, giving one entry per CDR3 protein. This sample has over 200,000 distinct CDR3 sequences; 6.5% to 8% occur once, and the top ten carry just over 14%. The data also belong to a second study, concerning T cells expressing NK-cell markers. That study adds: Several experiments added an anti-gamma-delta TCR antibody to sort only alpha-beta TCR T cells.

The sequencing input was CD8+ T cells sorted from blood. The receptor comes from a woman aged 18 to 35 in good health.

CDR3 sequence: CASSVTGTSNEKLFF. The DNA for the CDR3 is TGTGCCAGCAGCGTTACCGGGACAAGTAATGAAAAACTGTTTTTT. The rearrangement joins TRBV27 to TRBJ1-4, with D possibly matching TRBD1 (6 bases). Trimming stripped 6 bases from V and 4 bases from J, with 15 bases between. This CDR3 is 15 amino acids long. Germline V gene data show CDR1 as MNHEY and CDR2 as SMNVEV (reference sequence).